The entry that follows covers one T cell receptor (beta chain) sequence. This entry is derived from a study of identical twins. With 8 bases removed from V and 5 bases from J, the gap between germline ends came to 11 bases. This CDR3 comprises 12 residues. The germline CDR1 and CDR2 sequences are SGHKS and YYEKEE (reference sequence). TCRdb recomputed calls from the 5' RACE reads with MiXCR, one row per CDR3 protein. This sample has hundreds of thousands of distinct CDR3 sequences, with approximately 6.8% found just once. A further study also used this sample, focusing on yellow fever vaccine responses in identical twins.

This chain connects TRBV5-5 to TRBJ2-1; possibly TRBD2 for D (5 bases). This TCR derives from a woman aged 18-30 years in good health. The sequencing input was CD8+ T cells sorted from blood. CDR3 sequence reads: CARSPRDNEQFF. The DNA of the CDR3 is TGTGCCAGGAGCCCGAGGGACAATGAGCAGTTCTTC.